Below are 4 T cell receptor beta chains sequenced from a single sample in a study of cytomegalovirus exposure and HLA in healthy donors. In the PCR, 60 Vbeta and 13 Jbeta primers were used. Produced via immunoSEQ multiplex PCR; TCRdb's table is partial and in-frame only. This sample carries about 120,000 clones, about 75% of them seen once, and the ten largest clones take less than 3.5%. Sequenced: PBMCs. Receptors originate from a woman between 40 and 55 years old in good health and CMV-seropositive.

This clone was recorded a few times. The rearrangement uses TRBV4-2 and TRBJ1-4; D is unclear. The germline gives CDR1 LGHNA, CDR2 YNFKEQ. The CDR3 has 15 amino acids. V gave up 0 bases and J gave up 0 bases, with 5 bases separating them. CDR3 bases: TGTGCCAGCAGCCAAGACAGATCAACTAATGAAAAACTGTTTTTT. Its translation is CASSQDRSTNEKLFF.

The V and J genes are TRBV18 and TRBJ1-1; D call uncertain. With 8 bases removed from V and 3 bases from J, the gap between germline ends came to 16 bases. This CDR3 is 14 amino acids long. The germline gives CDR1 KGHSH, CDR2 LQKENI. CDR3 region: CASTRQNIDTEAFF. CDR3 nucleotide sequence: TGTGCCAGCACACGACAAAATATAGACACTGAAGCTTTCTTT.

V gene TRBV10-3 combines with J gene TRBJ2-3; TRBD2 is a possible D gene (5 bases). With 4 bases removed from V and 9 bases from J, the gap between germline ends came to 20 bases. The CDR3 extends over 15 amino acids. Germline CDR1 is ENHRY and CDR2 is SYGVKD. The CDR3 is CAISVTASGAHTQYF. CDR3 nucleotide sequence: TGTGCCATCAGTGTTACAGCCAGCGGCGCCCACACGCAGTATTTT.

This clone was counted between two and nine times. V and J are TRBV9 and TRBJ2-7; 9 bases align to TRBD1. The germline V gene has CDR1 SGDLS and CDR2 YYNGEE. V lost 0 bases and J lost 6; bases outside the gene matches: 7. This CDR3 has 15 residues. The CDR3 DNA sequence: TGTGCCAGCAGCGTAGGGGGGGGACAGGGAGTCGAGCAGTACTTC. Translating gives CASSVGGGQGVEQYF.